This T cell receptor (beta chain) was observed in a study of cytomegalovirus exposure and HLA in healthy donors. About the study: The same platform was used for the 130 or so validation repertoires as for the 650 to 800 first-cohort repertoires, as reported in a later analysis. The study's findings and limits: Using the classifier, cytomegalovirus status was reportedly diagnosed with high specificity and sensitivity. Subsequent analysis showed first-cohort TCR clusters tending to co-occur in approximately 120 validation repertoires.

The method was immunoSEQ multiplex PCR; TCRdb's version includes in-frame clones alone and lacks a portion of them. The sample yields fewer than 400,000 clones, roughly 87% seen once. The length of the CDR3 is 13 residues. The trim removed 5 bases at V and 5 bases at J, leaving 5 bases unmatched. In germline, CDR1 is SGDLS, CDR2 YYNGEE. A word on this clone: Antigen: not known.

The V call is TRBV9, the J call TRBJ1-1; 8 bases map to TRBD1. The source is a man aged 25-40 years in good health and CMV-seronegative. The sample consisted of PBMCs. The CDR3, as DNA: TGTGCCAGCAGTCAGGGGGCTGGGACTGAAGCTTTCTTT. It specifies CASSQGAGTEAFF. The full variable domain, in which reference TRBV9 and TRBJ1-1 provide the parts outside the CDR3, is DSGVTQTPKHLITATGQRVTLRCSPRSGDLSVYWYQQSLDQGLQFLIQYYNGEERAKGNILERFSAQQFPDLHSELNLSSLELGDSALYFCASSQGAGTEAFFGQGTRLTVV.